Below, one T cell receptor beta chain is given with its context. The antigen is not known. This entry belongs to a study of cytomegalovirus exposure and HLA in healthy donors. Notes on the study in general: An apparent linkage of common viral pathogens to several of the most significant clusters emerged in a later analysis.

Researchers ran the PCR with 60 Vbeta and 13 Jbeta primers. The table came from immunoSEQ multiplex PCR; TCRdb's copy has only in-frame clones and leaves some out. The repertoire has 150,000 or so clones, 84% of them found once; the top ten carry 0.38%. V lost 3 bases to trimming and J lost 2 bases; unmatched junction nucleotides: 8. From germline, CDR1 is SNHLY and CDR2 FYNNEI. The CDR3 consists of 16 residues. This chain connects TRBV2 to TRBJ2-7; 9 nucleotides agree with TRBD2. The sample taken for sequencing was PBMCs. The sequence came from a boy between 2 and 10 years old in good health and CMV-seronegative. This CDR3 is CASSDPPSGTTYEQYF. The DNA for the CDR3 is TGTGCCAGCAGTGACCCCCCTAGCGGGACCACCTACGAGCAGTACTTC.